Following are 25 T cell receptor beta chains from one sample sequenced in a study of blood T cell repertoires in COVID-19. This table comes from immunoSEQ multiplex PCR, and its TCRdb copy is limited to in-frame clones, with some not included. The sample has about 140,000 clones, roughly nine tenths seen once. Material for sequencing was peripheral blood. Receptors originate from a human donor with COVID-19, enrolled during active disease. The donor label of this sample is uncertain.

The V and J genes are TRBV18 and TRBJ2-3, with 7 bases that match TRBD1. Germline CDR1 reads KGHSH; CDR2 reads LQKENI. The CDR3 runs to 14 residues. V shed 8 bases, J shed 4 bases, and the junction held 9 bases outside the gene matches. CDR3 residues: CASTDRPRPDTQYF. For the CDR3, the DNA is TGTGCCAGCACGGACAGGCCCCGACCAGATACGCAGTATTTT.

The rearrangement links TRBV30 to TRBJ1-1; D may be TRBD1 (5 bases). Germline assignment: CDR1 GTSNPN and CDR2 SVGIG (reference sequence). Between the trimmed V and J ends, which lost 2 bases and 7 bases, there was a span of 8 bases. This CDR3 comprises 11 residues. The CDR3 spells CAWSNQGEAFF. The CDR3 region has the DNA TGTGCCTGGAGTAACCAGGGTGAAGCTTTCTTT.

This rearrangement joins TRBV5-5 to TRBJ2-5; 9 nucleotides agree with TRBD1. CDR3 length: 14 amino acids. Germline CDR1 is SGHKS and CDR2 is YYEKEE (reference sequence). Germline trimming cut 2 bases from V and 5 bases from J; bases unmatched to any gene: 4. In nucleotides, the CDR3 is TGTGCCAGCAGCTTACAGGGGGCGCGGGAGACCCAGTACTTC. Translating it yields CASSLQGARETQYF. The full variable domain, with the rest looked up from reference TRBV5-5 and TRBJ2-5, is DAGVTQSPTHLIKTRGQQVTLRCSPISGHKSVSWYQQVLGQGPQFIFQYYEKEERGRGNFPDRFSARQFPNYSSELNVNALLLGDSALYLCASSLQGARETQYFGPGTRLLVL.

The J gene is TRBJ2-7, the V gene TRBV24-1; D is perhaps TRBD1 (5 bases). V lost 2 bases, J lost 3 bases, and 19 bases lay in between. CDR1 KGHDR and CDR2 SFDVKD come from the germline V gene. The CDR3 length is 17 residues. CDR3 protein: CATSDSGRSSDSYEQYF. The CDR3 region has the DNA TGTGCCACCAGTGATTCCGGACGGAGTTCTGACAGCTACGAGCAGTACTTC.

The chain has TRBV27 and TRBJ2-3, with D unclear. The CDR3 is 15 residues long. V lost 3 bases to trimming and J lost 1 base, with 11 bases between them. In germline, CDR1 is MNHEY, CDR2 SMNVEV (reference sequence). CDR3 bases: TGTGCCAGCAGTTTTATGGTAGCAGGCACAGATACGCAGTATTTT. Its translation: CASSFMVAGTDTQYF.

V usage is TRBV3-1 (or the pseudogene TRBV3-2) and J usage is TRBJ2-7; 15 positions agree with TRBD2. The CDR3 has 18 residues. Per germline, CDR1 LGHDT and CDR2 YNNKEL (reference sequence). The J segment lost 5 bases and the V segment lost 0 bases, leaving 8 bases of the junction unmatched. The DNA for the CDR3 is TGTGCCAGCAGCCAAGAAGGACTAGCGGGGGGGCCGGGCAACGAGCAGTACTTC. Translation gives CASSQEGLAGGPGNEQYF.

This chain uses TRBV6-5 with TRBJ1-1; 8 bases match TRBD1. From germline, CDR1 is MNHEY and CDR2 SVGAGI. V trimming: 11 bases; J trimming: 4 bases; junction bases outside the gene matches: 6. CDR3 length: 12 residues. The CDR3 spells CASRQGITEAFF. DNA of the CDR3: TGTGCCTCCCGACAGGGGATCACTGAAGCTTTCTTT.

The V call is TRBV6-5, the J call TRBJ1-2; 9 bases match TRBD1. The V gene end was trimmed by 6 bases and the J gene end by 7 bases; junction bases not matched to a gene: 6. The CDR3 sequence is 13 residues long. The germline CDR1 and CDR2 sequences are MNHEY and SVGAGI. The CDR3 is CASSNRGLSGYTF. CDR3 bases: TGTGCCAGCAGCAACAGGGGGCTTAGTGGCTACACCTTC.

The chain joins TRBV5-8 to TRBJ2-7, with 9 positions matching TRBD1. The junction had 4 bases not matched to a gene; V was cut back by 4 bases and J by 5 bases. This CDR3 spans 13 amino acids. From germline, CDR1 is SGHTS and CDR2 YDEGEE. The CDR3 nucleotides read TGTGCCAGCAGCCAACAGGGGGCGGACGAGCAGTACTTC. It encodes CASSQQGADEQYF.

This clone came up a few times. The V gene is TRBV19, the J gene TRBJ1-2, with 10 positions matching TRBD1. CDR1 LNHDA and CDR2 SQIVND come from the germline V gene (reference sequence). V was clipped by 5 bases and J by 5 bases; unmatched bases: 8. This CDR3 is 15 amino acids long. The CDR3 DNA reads TGTGCCAGTAGTGCCTCGGGACAGGGGTGGTATGGCTACACCTTC. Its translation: CASSASGQGWYGYTF.

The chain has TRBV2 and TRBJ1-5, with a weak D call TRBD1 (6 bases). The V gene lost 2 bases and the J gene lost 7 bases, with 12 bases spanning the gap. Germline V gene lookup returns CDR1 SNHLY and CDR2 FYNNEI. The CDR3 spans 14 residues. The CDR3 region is CASSETGWDQPQHF. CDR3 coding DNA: TGTGCCAGCAGTGAAACAGGGTGGGACCAGCCCCAGCATTTT. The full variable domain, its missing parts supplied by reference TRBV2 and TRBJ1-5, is EPEVTQTPSHQVTQMGQEVILRCVPISNHLYFYWYRQILGQKVEFLVSFYNNEISEKSEIFDDQFSVERPDGSNFTLKIRSTKLEDSAMYFCASSETGWDQPQHFGDGTRLSIL.

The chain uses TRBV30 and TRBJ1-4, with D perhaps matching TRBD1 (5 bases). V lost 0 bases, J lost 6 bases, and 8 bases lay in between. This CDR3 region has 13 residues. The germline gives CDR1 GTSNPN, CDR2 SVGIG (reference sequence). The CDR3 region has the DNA TGTGCCTGGAGTGTACAAGGGGATGAAAAACTGTTTTTT. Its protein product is CAWSVQGDEKLFF.

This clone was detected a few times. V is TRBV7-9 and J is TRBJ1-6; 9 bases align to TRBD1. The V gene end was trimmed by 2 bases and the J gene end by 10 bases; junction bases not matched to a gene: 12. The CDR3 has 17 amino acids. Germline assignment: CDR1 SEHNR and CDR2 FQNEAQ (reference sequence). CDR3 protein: CASSLWPKGQGISPLHF. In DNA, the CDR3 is TGTGCCAGCAGCTTATGGCCTAAGGGACAGGGTATATCACCCCTCCACTTT.

CDR3: CASSLGANYGYTF. For the CDR3, the DNA is TGTGCCAGCAGCCTCGGAGCGAACTATGGCTACACCTTC. The gene calls are TRBV6-5 and TRBJ1-2; no clear D. The CDR3 consists of 13 residues. Germline V CDR1 and CDR2: MNHEY, SVGAGI. Trimming cost V 6 bases and J 2 bases, with 10 bases left between them.

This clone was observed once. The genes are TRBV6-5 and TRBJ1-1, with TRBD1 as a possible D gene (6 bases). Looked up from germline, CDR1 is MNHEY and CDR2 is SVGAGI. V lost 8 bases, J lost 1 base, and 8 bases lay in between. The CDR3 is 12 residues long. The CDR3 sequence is CASRQANTEAFF. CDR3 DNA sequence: TGTGCCAGCCGACAGGCGAACACTGAAGCTTTCTTT.

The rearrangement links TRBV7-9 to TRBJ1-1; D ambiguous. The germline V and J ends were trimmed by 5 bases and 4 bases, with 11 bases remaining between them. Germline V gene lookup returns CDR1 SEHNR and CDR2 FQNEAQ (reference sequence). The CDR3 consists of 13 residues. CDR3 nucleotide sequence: TGTGCCAGCAGCCGAGGGATCGGCACTGAAGCTTTCTTT. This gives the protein CASSRGIGTEAFF. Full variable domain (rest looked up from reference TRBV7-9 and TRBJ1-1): DTGVSQNPRHKITKRGQNVTFRCDPISEHNRLYWYRQTLGQGPEFLTYFQNEAQLEKSRLLSDRFSAERPKGSFSTLEIQRTEQGDSAMYLCASSRGIGTEAFFGQGTRLTVV.

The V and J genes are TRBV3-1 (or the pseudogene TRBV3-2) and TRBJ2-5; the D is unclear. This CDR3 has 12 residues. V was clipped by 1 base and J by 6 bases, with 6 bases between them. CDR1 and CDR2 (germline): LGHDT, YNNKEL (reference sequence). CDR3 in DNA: TGTGCCAGCAGCCAAGTTACAAAGACCCAGTACTTC. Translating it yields CASSQVTKTQYF.

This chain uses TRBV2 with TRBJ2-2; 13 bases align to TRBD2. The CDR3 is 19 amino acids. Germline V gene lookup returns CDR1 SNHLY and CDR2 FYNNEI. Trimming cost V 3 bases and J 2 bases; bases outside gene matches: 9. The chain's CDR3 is CASSDDTSGRASNTGELFF. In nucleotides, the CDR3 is TGTGCCAGCAGTGATGACACTAGCGGGAGGGCTTCAAACACCGGGGAGCTGTTTTTT.

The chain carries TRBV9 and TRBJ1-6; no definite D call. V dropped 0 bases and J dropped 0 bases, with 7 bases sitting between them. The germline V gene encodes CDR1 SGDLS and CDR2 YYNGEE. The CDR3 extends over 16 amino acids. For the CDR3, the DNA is TGTGCCAGCAGCGTAGGCCGGAGCTCCTATAATTCACCCCTCCACTTT. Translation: CASSVGRSSYNSPLHF.

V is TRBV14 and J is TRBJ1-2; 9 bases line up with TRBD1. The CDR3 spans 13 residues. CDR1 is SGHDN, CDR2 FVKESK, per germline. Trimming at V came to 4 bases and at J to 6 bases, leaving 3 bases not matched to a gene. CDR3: CASSPRTGDGYTF. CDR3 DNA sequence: TGTGCCAGCAGCCCCCGGACAGGGGATGGCTACACCTTC. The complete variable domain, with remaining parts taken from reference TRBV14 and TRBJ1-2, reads EAGVTQFPSHSVIEKGQTVTLRCDPISGHDNLYWYRRVMGKEIKFLLHFVKESKQDESGMPNNRFLAERTGGTYSTLKVQPAELEDSGVYFCASSPRTGDGYTFGSGTRLTVV.

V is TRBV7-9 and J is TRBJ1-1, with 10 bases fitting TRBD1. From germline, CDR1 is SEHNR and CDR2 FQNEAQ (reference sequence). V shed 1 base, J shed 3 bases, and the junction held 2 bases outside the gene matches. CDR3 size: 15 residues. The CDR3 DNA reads TGTGCCAGCAGCTTAGGACAGGGGGCCGACACTGAAGCTTTCTTT. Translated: CASSLGQGADTEAFF.

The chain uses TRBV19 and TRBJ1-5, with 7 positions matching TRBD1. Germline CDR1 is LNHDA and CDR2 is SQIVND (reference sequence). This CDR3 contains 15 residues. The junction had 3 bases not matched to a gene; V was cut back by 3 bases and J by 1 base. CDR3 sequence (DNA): TGTGCCAGTAGTATTTTGGACAGGAGCAATCAGCCCCAGCATTTT. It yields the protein CASSILDRSNQPQHF.

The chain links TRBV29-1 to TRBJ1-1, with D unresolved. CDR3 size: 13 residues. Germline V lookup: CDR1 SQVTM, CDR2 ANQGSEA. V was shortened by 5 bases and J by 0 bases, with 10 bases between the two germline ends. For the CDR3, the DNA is TGCAGCGTTCGGAGGACCCTGAACACTGAAGCTTTCTTT. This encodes CSVRRTLNTEAFF.

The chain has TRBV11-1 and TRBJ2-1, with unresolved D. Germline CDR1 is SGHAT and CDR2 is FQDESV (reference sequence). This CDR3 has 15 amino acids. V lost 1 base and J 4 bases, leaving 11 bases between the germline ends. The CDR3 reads CASSLGGLIYNEQFF. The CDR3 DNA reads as TGTGCCAGCAGCTTAGGTGGCCTCATATACAATGAGCAGTTCTTC.

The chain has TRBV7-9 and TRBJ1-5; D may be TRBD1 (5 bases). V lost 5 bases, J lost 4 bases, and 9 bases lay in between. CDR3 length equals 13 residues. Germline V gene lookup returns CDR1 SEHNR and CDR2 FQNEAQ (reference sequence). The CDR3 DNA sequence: TGTGCCAGCAGCATGACAGAGAATCAGCCCCAGCATTTT. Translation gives CASSMTENQPQHF. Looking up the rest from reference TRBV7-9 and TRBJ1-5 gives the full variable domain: DTGVSQNPRHKITKRGQNVTFRCDPISEHNRLYWYRQTLGQGPEFLTYFQNEAQLEKSRLLSDRFSAERPKGSFSTLEIQRTEQGDSAMYLCASSMTENQPQHFGDGTRLSIL.